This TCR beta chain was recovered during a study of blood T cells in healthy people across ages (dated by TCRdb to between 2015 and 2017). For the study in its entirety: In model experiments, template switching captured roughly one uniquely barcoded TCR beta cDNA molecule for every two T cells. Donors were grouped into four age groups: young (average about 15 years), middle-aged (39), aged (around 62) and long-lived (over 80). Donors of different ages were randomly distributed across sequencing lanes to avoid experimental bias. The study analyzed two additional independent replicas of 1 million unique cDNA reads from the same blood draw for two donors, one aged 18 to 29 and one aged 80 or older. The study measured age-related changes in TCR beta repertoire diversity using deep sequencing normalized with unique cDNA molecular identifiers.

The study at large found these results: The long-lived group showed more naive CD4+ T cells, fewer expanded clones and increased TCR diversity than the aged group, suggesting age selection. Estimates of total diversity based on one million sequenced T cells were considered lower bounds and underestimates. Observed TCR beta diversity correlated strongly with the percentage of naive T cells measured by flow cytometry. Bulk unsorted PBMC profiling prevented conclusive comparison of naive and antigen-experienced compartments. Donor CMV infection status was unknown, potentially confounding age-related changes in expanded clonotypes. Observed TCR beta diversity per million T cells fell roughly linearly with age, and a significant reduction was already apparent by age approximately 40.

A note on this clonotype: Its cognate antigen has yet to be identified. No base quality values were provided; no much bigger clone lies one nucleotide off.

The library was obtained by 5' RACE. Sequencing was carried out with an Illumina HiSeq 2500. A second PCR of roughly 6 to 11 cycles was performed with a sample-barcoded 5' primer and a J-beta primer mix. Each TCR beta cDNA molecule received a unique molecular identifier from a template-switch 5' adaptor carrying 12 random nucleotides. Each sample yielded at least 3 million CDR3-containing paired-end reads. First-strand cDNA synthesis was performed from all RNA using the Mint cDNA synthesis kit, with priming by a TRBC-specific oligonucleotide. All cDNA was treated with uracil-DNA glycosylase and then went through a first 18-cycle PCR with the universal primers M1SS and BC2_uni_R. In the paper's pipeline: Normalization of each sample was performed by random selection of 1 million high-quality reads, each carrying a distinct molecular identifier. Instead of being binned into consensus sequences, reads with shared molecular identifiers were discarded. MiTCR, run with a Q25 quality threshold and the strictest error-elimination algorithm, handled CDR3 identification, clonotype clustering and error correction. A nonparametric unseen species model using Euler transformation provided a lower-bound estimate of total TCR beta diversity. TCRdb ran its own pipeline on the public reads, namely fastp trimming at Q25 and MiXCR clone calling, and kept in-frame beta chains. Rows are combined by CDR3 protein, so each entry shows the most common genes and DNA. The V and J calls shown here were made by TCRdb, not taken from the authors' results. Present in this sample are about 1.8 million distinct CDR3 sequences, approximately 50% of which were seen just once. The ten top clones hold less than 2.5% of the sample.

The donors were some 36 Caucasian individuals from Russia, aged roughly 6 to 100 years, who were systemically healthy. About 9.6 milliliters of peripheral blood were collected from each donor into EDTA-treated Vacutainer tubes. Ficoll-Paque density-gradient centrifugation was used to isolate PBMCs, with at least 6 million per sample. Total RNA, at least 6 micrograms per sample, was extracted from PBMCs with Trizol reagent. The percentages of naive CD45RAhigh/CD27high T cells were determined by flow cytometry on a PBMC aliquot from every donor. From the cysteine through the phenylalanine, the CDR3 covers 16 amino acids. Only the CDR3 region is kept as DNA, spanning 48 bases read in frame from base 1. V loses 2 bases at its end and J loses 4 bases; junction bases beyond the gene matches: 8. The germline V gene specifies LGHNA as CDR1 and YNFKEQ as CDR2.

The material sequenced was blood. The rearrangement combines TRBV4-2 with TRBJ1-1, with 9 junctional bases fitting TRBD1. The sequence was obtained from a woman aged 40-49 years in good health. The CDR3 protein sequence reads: CASSQMTGGFVTEAFF. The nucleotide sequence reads TGTGCCAGCAGCCAAATGACAGGGGGATTCGTCACTGAAGCTTTCTTT.